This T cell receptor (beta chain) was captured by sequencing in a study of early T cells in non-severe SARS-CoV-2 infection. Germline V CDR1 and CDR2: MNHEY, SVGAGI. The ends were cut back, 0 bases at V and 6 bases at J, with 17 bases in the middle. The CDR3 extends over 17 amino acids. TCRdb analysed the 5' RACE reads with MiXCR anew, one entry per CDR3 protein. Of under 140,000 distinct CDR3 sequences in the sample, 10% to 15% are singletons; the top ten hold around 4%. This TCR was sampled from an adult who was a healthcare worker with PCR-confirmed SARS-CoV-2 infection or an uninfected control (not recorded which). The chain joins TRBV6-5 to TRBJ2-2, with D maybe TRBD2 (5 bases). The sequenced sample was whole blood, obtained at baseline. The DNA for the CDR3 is TGTGCCAGCAGTTACTCGAGCGGCAGTCTCCTTGCCGGGGAGCTGTTTTTT. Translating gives CASSYSSGSLLAGELFF.